This T cell receptor (beta chain) was profiled in a study of shared clonotypes between healthy human individuals. The assay ran at deep level. How the authors handled the data: Because ImmunoSEQ provided only junction sequences with no quality scores, the filtering differed. Method: immunoSEQ multiplex PCR; TCRdb's copy keeps in-frame clones and lacks some. For V, J and clone size, that table is used; D and trimming come from the DNA. The sample carries approximately 640,000 clones, 72% recorded once. Looked up from germline, CDR1 is SEHNR and CDR2 is FQNEAQ (reference sequence). The CDR3 runs 16 residues. The V segment lost 5 bases and the J segment 4 bases; nucleotides outside the gene matches: 9.

This chain uses TRBV7-9 with TRBJ2-3; TRBD2 matches 10 bases. The receptor was isolated from a woman in her thirties in good health. The sequenced material came from memory CD4+ T cells sorted from blood. Indicated subset: CD45RA-negative fraction. The CDR3 reads CASSPRAGGFADTQYF. CDR3 coding DNA: TGTGCCAGCAGCCCGCGAGCGGGAGGGTTCGCAGATACGCAGTATTTT.